This T cell receptor (beta chain) was identified during a study of cytomegalovirus exposure and HLA in healthy donors. General observations from the study: The authors later found most CMV-associated TCR beta chains appeared HLA-restricted.

PCR primers comprised 60 Vbeta and 13 Jbeta primers. Generated by immunoSEQ multiplex PCR, the TCRdb table keeps only in-frame clones and is missing some. Found here are roughly 99,000 clones, around three quarters of them singletons; the top ten hold 3.5% to 5%. The CDR3 consists of 16 residues. CDR1 is SGHDN, CDR2 FVKESK, per germline. J lost 9 bases, V lost 5 bases, and 15 bases had no gene match. A word on this clone: Its antigen is currently unknown.

Although they were nominally healthy when sampled, donors likely had unrecorded immune exposures. The chain employs TRBV14 and TRBJ2-1, with 8 bases that match TRBD2. The sequenced material came from PBMCs. This TCR derives from a male donor in good health and CMV-seronegative. CDR3 in DNA: TGTGCCAGCAGCTTCAAGGGGCGGACTAGCTTGGTTGAGCAGTTCTTC. Its translation: CASSFKGRTSLVEQFF.